These T cell receptor beta chains were read from a single sample in a study of PD-1 blockade in classical Hodgkin lymphoma. Assay used: immunoSEQ multiplex PCR; TCRdb lists only in-frame clones, some missing. The sample has 90,000 to 95,000 clones; roughly 87% are singletons. This material consisted of peripheral blood mononuclear cells (PBMCs), taken before the second cycle of nivolumab. All receptors come from a human donor with classical Hodgkin lymphoma. Each CDR3 is given with its conserved first and last residue. The D gene is left open where the match is weak. Clone size appears in some rows only: once, few, many, or a class for an expanded clone.

j_call d_call v_call clone_size cdr3_aa cdr3_nt
TRBJ1-5 - TRBV7-9 - CASSSDHQPQHF TGTGCCAGCAGCTCAGACCATCAGCCCCAGCATTTT
TRBJ1-6 - TRBV18 - CASSQGQSNNSPLHF TGTGCCAGCTCGCAAGGACAGTCCAACAATTCACCCCTCCACTTT
TRBJ2-2 - TRBV9 - CASSVARDPRNTGELFF TGTGCCAGCAGCGTAGCTAGGGACCCCAGGAACACCGGGGAGCTGTTTTTT
TRBJ2-4 - TRBV5-1 - CASSLEFSRNIQYF TGCGCCAGCAGCTTGGAATTTAGCCGAAACATTCAGTACTTC
TRBJ2-1 TRBD2 TRBV30 few CACRPSGRANEQFF TGTGCCTGCAGACCCAGCGGGAGGGCCAATGAGCAGTTCTTC
TRBJ2-1 TRBD2 TRBV19 - CASGRARYNEQFF TGTGCCAGTGGGAGGGCCCGGTACAATGAGCAGTTCTTC
TRBJ2-1 TRBD2 TRBV6-4 few CASSVGLAGDNEQFF TGTGCCAGCAGTGTTGGACTAGCGGGGGACAATGAGCAGTTCTTC
TRBJ2-4 - TRBV19 - CASSSLVPESLAKNIQYF TGTGCCAGTAGTAGCCTCGTCCCGGAGTCACTAGCCAAAAACATTCAGTACTTC
TRBJ2-1 TRBD1 TRBV11-2 - CASSSYRGKSYNEQFF TGTGCCAGCAGCTCCTACAGGGGTAAGTCCTACAATGAGCAGTTCTTC
TRBJ2-1 - TRBV2 - CASSEEGDYNEQFF TGTGCCAGCAGTGAAGAGGGGGACTACAATGAGCAGTTCTTC